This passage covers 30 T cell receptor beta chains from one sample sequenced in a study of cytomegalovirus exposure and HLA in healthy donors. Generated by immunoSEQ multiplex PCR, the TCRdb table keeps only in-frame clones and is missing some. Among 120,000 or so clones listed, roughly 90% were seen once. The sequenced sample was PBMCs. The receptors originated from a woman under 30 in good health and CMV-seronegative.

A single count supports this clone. For the CDR3, the DNA is TGTGCCAGCAGTTTATCGAGTTACGAGCAGTACTTC. Its translation: CASSLSSYEQYF. The J gene is TRBJ2-7, the V gene TRBV28; D is uncertain. This CDR3 has 12 amino acids. V was clipped by 1 base and J by 4 bases, with 5 bases between them. The germline CDR1 and CDR2 sequences are MDHEN and SYDVKM.

CDR3 bases: TGTGCCAGCAGCTTAGTAGACACCGGGGAGCTGTTTTTT. This sequence encodes CASSLVDTGELFF. The chain has TRBV7-8 and TRBJ2-2; D ambiguous. The V end lost 1 base, the J end lost 3 bases, and 3 bases lay between the germline ends. Germline loops: CDR1 SGHVS, CDR2 FQNEAQ. The CDR3 runs 13 residues.

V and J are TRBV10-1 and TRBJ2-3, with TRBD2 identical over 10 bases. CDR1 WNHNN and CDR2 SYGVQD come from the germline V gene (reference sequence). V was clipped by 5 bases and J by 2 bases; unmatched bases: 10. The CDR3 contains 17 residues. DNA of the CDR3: TGCGCCAGCAGTATGTCCCTTAGCGGGGGGAACACAGATACGCAGTATTTT. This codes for CASSMSLSGGNTDTQYF.

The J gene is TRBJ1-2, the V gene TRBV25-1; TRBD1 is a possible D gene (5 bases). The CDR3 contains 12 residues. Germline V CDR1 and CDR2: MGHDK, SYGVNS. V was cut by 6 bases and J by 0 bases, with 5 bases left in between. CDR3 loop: CASRTANYGYTF. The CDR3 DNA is TGTGCCAGCAGGACAGCTAACTATGGCTACACCTTC.

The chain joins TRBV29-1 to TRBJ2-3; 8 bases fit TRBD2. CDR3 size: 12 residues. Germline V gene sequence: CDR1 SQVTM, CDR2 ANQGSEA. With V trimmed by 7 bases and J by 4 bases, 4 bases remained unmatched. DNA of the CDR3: TGCAGCGCGGGAGGGAGGGCAGATACGCAGTATTTT. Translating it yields CSAGGRADTQYF.

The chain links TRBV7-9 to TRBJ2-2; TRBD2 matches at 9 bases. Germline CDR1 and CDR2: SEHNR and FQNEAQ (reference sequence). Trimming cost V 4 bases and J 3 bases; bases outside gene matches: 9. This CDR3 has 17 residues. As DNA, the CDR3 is TGTGCCAGCAGCTCAACATTAGCGGGAGTAGACACCGGGGAGCTGTTTTTT. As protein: CASSSTLAGVDTGELFF.

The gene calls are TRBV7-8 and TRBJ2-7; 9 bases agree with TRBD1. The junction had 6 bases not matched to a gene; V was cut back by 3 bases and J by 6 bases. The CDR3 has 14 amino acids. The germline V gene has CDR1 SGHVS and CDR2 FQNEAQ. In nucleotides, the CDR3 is TGTGCCAGCAGCTTGTCCGGACAGGGGAGCGAGCAGTACTTC. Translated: CASSLSGQGSEQYF.

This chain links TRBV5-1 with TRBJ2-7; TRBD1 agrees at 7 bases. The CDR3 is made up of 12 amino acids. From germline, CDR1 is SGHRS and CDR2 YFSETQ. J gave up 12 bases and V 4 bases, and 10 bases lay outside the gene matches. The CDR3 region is CASSPRTGRVYF. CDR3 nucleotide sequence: TGCGCCAGCAGCCCCCGGACAGGTCGTGTGTACTTC.

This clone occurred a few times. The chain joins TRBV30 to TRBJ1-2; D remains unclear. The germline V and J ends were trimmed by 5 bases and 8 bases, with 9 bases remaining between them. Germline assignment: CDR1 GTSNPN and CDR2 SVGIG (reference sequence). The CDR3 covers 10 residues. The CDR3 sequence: CAWFGYGYTF. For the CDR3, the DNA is TGTGCCTGGTTCGGGTACGGCTACACCTTC. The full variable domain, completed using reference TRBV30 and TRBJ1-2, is SQTIHQWPATLVQPVGSPLSLECTVEGTSNPNLYWYRQAAGRGLQLLFYSVGIGQISSEVPQNLSASRPQDRQFILSSKKLLLSDSGFYLCAWFGYGYTFGSGTRLTVV.

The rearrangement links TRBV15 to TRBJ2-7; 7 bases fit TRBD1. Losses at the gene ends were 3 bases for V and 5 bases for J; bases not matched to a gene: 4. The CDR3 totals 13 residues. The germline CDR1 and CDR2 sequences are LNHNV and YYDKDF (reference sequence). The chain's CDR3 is CATSSKTGNEQYF. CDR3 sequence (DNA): TGTGCCACCAGCAGTAAGACAGGGAACGAGCAGTACTTC.

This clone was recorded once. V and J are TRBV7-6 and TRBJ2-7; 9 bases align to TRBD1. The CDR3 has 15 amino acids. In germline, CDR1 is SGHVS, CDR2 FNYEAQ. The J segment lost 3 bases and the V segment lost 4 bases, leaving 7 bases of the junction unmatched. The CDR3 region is CASSSQRGQGYEQYF. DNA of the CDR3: TGTGCCAGCAGCTCCCAGAGGGGACAGGGCTACGAGCAGTACTTC. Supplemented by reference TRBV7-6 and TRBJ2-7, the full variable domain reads GAGVSQSPRYKVTKRGQDVALRCDPISGHVSLYWYRQALGQGPEFLTYFNYEAQQDKSGLPNDRFSAERPEGSISTLTIQRTEQRDSAMYRCASSSQRGQGYEQYFGPGTRLTVT.

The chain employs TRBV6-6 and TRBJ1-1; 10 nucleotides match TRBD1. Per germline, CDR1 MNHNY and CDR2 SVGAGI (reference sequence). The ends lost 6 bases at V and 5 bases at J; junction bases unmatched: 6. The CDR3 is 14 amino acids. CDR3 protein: CASRRQGAGTEAFF. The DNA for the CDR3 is TGTGCCAGCAGACGACAGGGGGCAGGAACTGAAGCTTTCTTT.

CDR3 DNA sequence: TGTGCCAGCAGCCCCGGGACTAGCGTATACAATGAGCAGTTCTTC. Translated: CASSPGTSVYNEQFF. The chain recombines TRBV7-3 with TRBJ2-1; 10 nucleotides line up with TRBD2. Trimming removed 5 bases from V and 4 bases from J; junction bases left unmatched: 5. Germline assignment: CDR1 SGHTA and CDR2 FQGTGA. CDR3 length: 15 residues.

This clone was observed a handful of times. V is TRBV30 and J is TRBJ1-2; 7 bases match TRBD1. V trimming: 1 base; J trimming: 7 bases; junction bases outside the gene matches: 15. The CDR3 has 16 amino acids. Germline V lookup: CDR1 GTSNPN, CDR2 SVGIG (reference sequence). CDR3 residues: CAWSARTTGLRFGYTF. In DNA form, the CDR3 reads TGTGCCTGGAGTGCTCGAACGACAGGGCTGCGATTTGGCTACACCTTC.

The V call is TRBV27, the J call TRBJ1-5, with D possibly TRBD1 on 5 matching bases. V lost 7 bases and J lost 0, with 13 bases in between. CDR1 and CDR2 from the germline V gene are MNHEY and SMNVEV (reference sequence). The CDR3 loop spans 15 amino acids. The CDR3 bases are TGTGCCAGCAAACTTAGGGGTCGTAGCAATCAGCCCCAGCATTTT. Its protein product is CASKLRGRSNQPQHF.

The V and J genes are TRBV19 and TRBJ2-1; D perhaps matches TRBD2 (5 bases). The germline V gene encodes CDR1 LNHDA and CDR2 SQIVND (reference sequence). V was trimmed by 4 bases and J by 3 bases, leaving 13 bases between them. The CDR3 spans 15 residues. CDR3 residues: CASSTLRVSYNEQFF. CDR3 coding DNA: TGTGCCAGTAGTACCTTGCGGGTGAGCTACAATGAGCAGTTCTTC.

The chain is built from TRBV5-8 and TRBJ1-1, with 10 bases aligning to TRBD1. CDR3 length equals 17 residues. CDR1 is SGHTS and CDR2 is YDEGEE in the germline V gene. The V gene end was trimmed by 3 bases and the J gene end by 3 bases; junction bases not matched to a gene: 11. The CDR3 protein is CASSSGQGRFKDTEAFF. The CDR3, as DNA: TGTGCCAGCAGCTCGGGACAGGGGCGTTTTAAGGACACTGAAGCTTTCTTT.

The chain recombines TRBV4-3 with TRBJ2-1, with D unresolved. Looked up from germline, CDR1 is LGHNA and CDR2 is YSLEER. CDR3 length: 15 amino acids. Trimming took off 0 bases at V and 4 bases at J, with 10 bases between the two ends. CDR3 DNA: TGCGCCAGCAGCCAAGACCTCGTCCGGTACAATGAGCAGTTCTTC. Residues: CASSQDLVRYNEQFF.

CDR3 region: CASRSDMGAARNTEAFF. The CDR3 DNA sequence: TGTGCCAGCAGAAGTGATATGGGGGCCGCGCGGAACACTGAAGCTTTCTTT. The chain combines TRBV25-1 with TRBJ1-1; tentatively, D is TRBD1 (6 bases). This CDR3 spans 17 amino acids. Trimming pared 6 bases from V and 1 base from J, leaving 21 bases between. The germline CDR1 and CDR2 sequences are MGHDK and SYGVNS.

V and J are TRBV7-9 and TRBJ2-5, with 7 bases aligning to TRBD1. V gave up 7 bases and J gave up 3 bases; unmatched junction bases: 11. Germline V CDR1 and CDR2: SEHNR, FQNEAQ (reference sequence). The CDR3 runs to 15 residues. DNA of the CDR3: TGTGCCAGCAACCTACTAGGGACAGCGAAAGAGACCCAGTACTTC. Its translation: CASNLLGTAKETQYF.

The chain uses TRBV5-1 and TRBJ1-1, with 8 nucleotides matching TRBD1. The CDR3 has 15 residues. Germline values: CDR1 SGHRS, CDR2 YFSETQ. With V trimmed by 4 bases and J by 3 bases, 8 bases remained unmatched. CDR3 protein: CASSPGQVGDTEAFF. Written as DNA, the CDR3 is TGCGCCAGCAGCCCGGGACAGGTCGGGGACACTGAAGCTTTCTTT.

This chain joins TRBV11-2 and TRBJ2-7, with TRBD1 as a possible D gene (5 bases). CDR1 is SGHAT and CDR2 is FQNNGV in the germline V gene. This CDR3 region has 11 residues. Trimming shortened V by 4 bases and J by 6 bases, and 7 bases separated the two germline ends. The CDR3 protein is CASSWGPEQYF. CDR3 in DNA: TGTGCCAGCAGCTGGGGCCCCGAGCAGTACTTC.

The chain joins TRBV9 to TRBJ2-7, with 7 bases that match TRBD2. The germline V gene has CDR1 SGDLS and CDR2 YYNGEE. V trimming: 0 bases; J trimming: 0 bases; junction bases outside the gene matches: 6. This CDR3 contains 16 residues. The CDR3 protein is CASSVVTLAISYEQYF. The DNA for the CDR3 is TGTGCCAGCAGCGTAGTAACACTAGCGATCTCCTACGAGCAGTACTTC.

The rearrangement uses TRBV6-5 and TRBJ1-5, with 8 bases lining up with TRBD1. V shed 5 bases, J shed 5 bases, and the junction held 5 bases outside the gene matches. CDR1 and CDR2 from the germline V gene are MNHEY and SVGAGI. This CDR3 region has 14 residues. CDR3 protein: CASSRQGMDQPQHF. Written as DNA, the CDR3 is TGTGCCAGCAGTCGACAGGGGATGGATCAGCCCCAGCATTTT.

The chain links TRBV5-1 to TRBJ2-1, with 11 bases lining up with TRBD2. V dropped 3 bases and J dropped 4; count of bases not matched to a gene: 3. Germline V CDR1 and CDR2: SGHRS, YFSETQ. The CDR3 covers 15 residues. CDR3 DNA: TGCGCCAGCAGCTCGACTAGCGGGGCGTACAATGAGCAGTTCTTC. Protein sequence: CASSSTSGAYNEQFF.

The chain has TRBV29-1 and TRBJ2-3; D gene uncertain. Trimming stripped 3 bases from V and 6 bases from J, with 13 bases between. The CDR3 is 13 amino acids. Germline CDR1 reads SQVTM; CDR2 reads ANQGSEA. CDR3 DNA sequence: TGCAGCGTTGATGGGTGGGCTTCGGATACGCAGTATTTT. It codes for CSVDGWASDTQYF.

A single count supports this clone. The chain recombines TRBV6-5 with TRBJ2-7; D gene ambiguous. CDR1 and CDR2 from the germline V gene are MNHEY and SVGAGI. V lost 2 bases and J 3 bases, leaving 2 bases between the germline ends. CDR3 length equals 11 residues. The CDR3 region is CASSYRYEQYF. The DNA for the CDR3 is TGTGCCAGCAGTTACCGCTACGAGCAGTACTTC.

The CDR3 DNA reads as TGCGCCAGCAGCCAAGATGGTAGCGGGGGGGCCAATGAGCAGTTCTTC. This codes for CASSQDGSGGANEQFF. The rearrangement uses TRBV4-1 and TRBJ2-1, with 11 bases fitting TRBD2. This CDR3 is built from 16 residues. The trim removed 0 bases at V and 6 bases at J, leaving 4 bases unmatched. The V gene's germline CDR1 is MGHRA and CDR2 YSYEKL.

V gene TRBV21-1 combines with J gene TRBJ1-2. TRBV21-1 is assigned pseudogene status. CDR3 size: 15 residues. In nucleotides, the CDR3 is TGTGCCAGCAGATTTAGTCCCGGGTTGAACTATGGCTACACCTTC. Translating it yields CASRFSPGLNYGYTF.

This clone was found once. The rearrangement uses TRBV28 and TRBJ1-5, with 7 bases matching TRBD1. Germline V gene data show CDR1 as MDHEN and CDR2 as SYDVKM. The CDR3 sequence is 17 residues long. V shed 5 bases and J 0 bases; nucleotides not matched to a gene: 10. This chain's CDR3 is CASSTPRQGGSNQPQHF. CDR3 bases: TGTGCCAGCAGTACCCCCCGACAGGGTGGTAGCAATCAGCCCCAGCATTTT.